The next 22 T cell receptor beta chains were all read from a single sample in a study of T cell responses to AZD1222 COVID-19 vaccine. Sequencing used immunoSEQ multiplex PCR; TCRdb keeps in-frame clones, though not all of them. The sample yields roughly 140,000 clones, just over 90% seen once. The sample here was peripheral blood, taken 28 days after the second AZD1222 dose. These TCRs come from an adult who received the AZD1222 COVID-19 vaccine.

The V gene is TRBV19, the J gene TRBJ1-1; possible D gene TRBD1, 6 bases. This CDR3 region has 18 residues. V dropped 4 bases and J dropped 3 bases, with 24 bases sitting between them. Germline loops: CDR1 LNHDA, CDR2 SQIVND (reference sequence). This CDR3 reads CASSKLVGRIPGDTEAFF. The CDR3 DNA reads TGTGCCAGTAGTAAACTCGTCGGCCGGATACCAGGGGACACTGAAGCTTTCTTT.

V usage is TRBV10-3 and J usage is TRBJ2-5; D possibly uses TRBD1 or TRBD2 (5 bases each). The CDR3 totals 15 residues. Germline CDR1 and CDR2: ENHRY and SYGVKD. V dropped 0 bases and J dropped 0 bases, with 8 bases sitting between them. This CDR3 reads CAISESGVNQETQYF. The DNA of the CDR3 is TGTGCCATCAGTGAGTCGGGGGTTAACCAAGAGACCCAGTACTTC.

The chain joins TRBV6-4 to TRBJ2-1; TRBD2 might be the D (6 bases). Trimming removed 6 bases at V and 9 bases at J, with 21 bases between. The CDR3 sequence is 15 residues long. CDR1 is MRHNA and CDR2 is SNTAGT in the germline V gene. In DNA, the CDR3 is TGTGCCAGCAGCCCCGAGGGGTCCCTAGCGTCTGAGCAGTTCTTC. This gives the protein CASSPEGSLASEQFF.

The J gene is TRBJ2-5, the V gene TRBV5-1, with 9 bases aligning to TRBD2. This CDR3 is 14 amino acids long. CDR1 is SGHRS, CDR2 YFSETQ, per germline. J lost 5 bases, V lost 4 bases, and 6 bases had no gene match. The DNA for the CDR3 is TGCGCCAGCAGCATTAGCGGGGGAGGGGAGACCCAGTACTTC. Translated, it gives CASSISGGGETQYF.

This chain joins TRBV4-1 and TRBJ2-2, with D unclear. Germline assignment: CDR1 MGHRA and CDR2 YSYEKL. Deletions cut 1 base from V and 4 bases from J, with 10 bases between. The CDR3 is 15 residues long. CDR3 bases: TGCGCCAGCAGCCAAGGTCTGGGCCCCACCGGGGAGCTGTTTTTT. As protein: CASSQGLGPTGELFF.

The genes are TRBV19 and TRBJ1-3; D is perhaps TRBD1 (6 bases). This CDR3 has 18 residues. Trimming left V 3 bases short and J 0 bases short, with 18 bases between. Germline-derived CDR1 and CDR2 are LNHDA and SQIVND (reference sequence). CDR3 sequence: CASSILSRGGVSGNTIYF. DNA of the CDR3: TGTGCCAGTAGTATTTTGTCGCGAGGGGGAGTCTCTGGAAACACCATATATTTT.

The CDR3 sequence: CASSSGGKVYNEQFF. For the CDR3, the DNA is TGTGCCAGCAGCTCGGGCGGGAAGGTCTACAATGAGCAGTTCTTC. The V gene is TRBV5-4, the J gene TRBJ2-1; D possibly corresponds to TRBD2 (6 bases). This CDR3 comprises 15 residues. V dropped 3 bases and J dropped 3 bases, with 13 bases sitting between them. The germline V gene encodes CDR1 SGHNT and CDR2 YYREEE (reference sequence).

The chain recombines TRBV7-3 with TRBJ2-1; 13 nucleotides align to TRBD2. Germline CDR1 reads SGHTA; CDR2 reads FQGTGA. Trimming at V came to 5 bases and at J to 6 bases, leaving 4 bases not matched to a gene. The CDR3 runs 15 residues. CDR3 sequence (DNA): TGTGCCAGCAGCCTTGGACTAGCGGGGGTCAATGAGCAGTTCTTC. This codes for CASSLGLAGVNEQFF.

In DNA, the CDR3 is TGTGCCAGCAGCCTCGGACACAACTCTGGAAACACCATATATTTT. As protein: CASSLGHNSGNTIYF. This chain uses TRBV7-3 with TRBJ1-3, with D perhaps TRBD1 (5 bases). The V and J ends lost 5 bases and 0 bases respectively, with 11 bases between them. From germline, CDR1 is SGHTA and CDR2 FQGTGA. The CDR3 contains 15 residues.

The chain recombines TRBV5-4 with TRBJ2-7, with unresolved D. The CDR3 totals 14 residues. V was clipped by 0 bases and J by 1 base, with 8 bases between them. From germline, CDR1 is SGHNT and CDR2 YYREEE (reference sequence). The CDR3 reads CASSLGLGSYEQYF. For the CDR3, the DNA is TGTGCCAGCAGCTTGGGACTGGGATCCTACGAGCAGTACTTC. Complete variable domain (other parts from reference TRBV5-4 and TRBJ2-7): ETGVTQSPTHLIKTRGQQVTLRCSSQSGHNTVSWYQQALGQGPQFIFQYYREEENGRGNFPPRFSGLQFPNYSSELNVNALELDDSALYLCASSLGLGSYEQYFGPGTRLTVT.

The rearrangement uses TRBV16 and TRBJ1-2; the D gene is possibly TRBD1 (5 bases). CDR3 length: 17 residues. Trimming shortened V by 4 bases and J by 3 bases, and 21 bases separated the two germline ends. Looked up from germline, CDR1 is KGHSY and CDR2 is FQNENV. The DNA for the CDR3 is TGTGCCAGCAGCCCCACCCCGTCAGGGCAAGGGGACTATGGCTACACCTTC. Amino acids: CASSPTPSGQGDYGYTF.

The chain employs TRBV6-5 and TRBJ2-7; D is uncertain. Trimming cost V 2 bases and J 0 bases, with 11 bases left between them. Germline CDR1 MNHEY, CDR2 SVGAGI. This CDR3 contains 15 residues. CDR3 bases: TGTGCCAGCAGTTACCAGTTGACTGGCTCCTACGAGCAGTACTTC. This encodes CASSYQLTGSYEQYF.

This rearrangement joins TRBV9 to TRBJ2-5; D gene unclear. With 3 bases removed from V and 5 bases from J, the gap between germline ends came to 11 bases. The CDR3 extends over 13 amino acids. The V gene's germline CDR1 is SGDLS and CDR2 YYNGEE. CDR3 DNA sequence: TGTGCCAGCAGCGGCCGACCAGCGGAGACCCAGTACTTC. This gives the protein CASSGRPAETQYF.

The chain uses TRBV5-4 and TRBJ2-1, with 12 bases lining up with TRBD2. CDR1 and CDR2 (germline): SGHNT, YYREEE (reference sequence). V shed 4 bases and J 5 bases; nucleotides not matched to a gene: 7. This CDR3 comprises 16 residues. CDR3 sequence: CASSLRLAGANNEQFF. The DNA for the CDR3 is TGTGCCAGCAGCCTGAGACTAGCGGGAGCCAACAATGAGCAGTTCTTC.

The chain uses TRBV7-9 and TRBJ2-1; D gene unclear. CDR1 is SEHNR and CDR2 is FQNEAQ in the germline V gene (reference sequence). Between the trimmed V and J ends, which lost 5 bases and 3 bases, there was a span of 14 bases. The CDR3 has 15 amino acids. CDR3 DNA: TGTGCCAGCAGCCCCATGTTAAGGGACTACAATGAGCAGTTCTTC. Protein sequence: CASSPMLRDYNEQFF.

The gene calls are TRBV6-6 and TRBJ1-6; TRBD1 agrees at 8 bases. CDR1 is MNHNY and CDR2 is SVGAGI in the germline V gene (reference sequence). The CDR3 is 15 amino acids. With 5 bases clipped from V and 4 bases from J, the junction kept 4 bases outside the gene matches. This CDR3 is CASSKDRGYNSPLHF. The CDR3 coding sequence is TGTGCCAGCAGTAAAGACAGGGGTTATAATTCACCCCTCCACTTT.

The chain combines TRBV9 with TRBJ1-2; 8 nucleotides agree with TRBD1. This CDR3 comprises 16 residues. Germline V gene sequence: CDR1 SGDLS, CDR2 YYNGEE. V lost 0 bases, J lost 8 bases, and 12 bases stayed unmatched. In DNA, the CDR3 is TGTGCCAGCAGCGTAGAGGTCACAGGGGGGATTGGCGGCTACACCTTC. Translation: CASSVEVTGGIGGYTF.

The rearrangement links TRBV29-1 to TRBJ2-5; D may be TRBD1 (5 bases). V lost 5 bases and J 4 bases, leaving 11 bases between the germline ends. Germline assignment: CDR1 SQVTM and CDR2 ANQGSEA. This CDR3 comprises 12 residues. CDR3 sequence reads: CSVRAGSETQYF. CDR3 DNA sequence: TGCAGCGTTAGAGCAGGGTCAGAGACCCAGTACTTC.

This sequence joins TRBV9 and TRBJ1-4; the D is unclear. Trimming shortened V by 2 bases and J by 0 bases, and 5 bases separated the two germline ends. This CDR3 has 14 residues. Germline CDR1 SGDLS, CDR2 YYNGEE. The chain's CDR3 is CASSVRPTNEKLFF. The CDR3 DNA reads as TGTGCCAGCAGCGTGAGACCAACTAATGAAAAACTGTTTTTT.

This clone was observed a few times. The CDR3 spells CASSFQGASGNTIYF. CDR3 in DNA: TGTGCCAGCAGCTTCCAAGGGGCCTCTGGAAACACCATATATTTT. The genes are TRBV7-8 and TRBJ1-3; D may be TRBD1 (5 bases). The CDR3 is made up of 15 amino acids. V dropped 3 bases and J dropped 0 bases, with 9 bases sitting between them. Germline V gene lookup returns CDR1 SGHVS and CDR2 FQNEAQ.

This chain links TRBV6-5 with TRBJ2-1, with D unclear. Germline CDR1 is MNHEY and CDR2 is SVGAGI. The CDR3 is 11 amino acids. V was cut by 6 bases and J by 9 bases, with 9 bases left in between. The CDR3 sequence: CASRLAVEQFF. The CDR3 DNA sequence: TGTGCCAGCAGATTAGCAGTTGAGCAGTTCTTC.

The V call is TRBV28, the J call TRBJ1-5, with D maybe TRBD1 (5 bases). From germline, CDR1 is MDHEN and CDR2 SYDVKM. V dropped 4 bases and J dropped 9 bases, with 13 bases sitting between them. The CDR3 has 13 amino acids. The CDR3 reads CASSWEGSGPQHF. In nucleotides, the CDR3 is TGTGCCAGCAGTTGGGAGGGGAGTGGGCCCCAGCATTTT.